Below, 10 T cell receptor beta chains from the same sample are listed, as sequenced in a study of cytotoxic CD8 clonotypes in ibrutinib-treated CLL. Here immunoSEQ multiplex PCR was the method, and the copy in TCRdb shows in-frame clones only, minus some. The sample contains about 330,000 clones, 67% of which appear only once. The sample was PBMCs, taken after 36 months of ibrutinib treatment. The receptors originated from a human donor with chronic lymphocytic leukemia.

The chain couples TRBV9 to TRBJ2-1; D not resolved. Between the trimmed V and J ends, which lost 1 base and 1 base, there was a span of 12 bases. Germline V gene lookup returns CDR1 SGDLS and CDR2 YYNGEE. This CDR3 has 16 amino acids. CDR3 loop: CASSVNQVWSYNEQFF. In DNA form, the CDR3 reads TGTGCCAGCAGCGTAAACCAGGTTTGGTCCTACAATGAGCAGTTCTTC.

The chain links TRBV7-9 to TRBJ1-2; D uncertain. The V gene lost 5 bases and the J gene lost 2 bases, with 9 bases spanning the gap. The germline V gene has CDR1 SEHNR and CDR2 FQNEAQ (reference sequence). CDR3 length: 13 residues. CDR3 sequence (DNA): TGTGCCAGCAGCCTGGACGGCAACTATGGCTACACCTTC. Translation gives CASSLDGNYGYTF.

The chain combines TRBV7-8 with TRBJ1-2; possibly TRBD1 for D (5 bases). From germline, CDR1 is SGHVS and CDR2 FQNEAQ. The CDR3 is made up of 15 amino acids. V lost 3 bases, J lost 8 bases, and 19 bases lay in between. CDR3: CASSFTGVPIWGYTF. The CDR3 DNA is TGTGCCAGCAGCTTCACAGGAGTACCTATCTGGGGCTACACCTTC.

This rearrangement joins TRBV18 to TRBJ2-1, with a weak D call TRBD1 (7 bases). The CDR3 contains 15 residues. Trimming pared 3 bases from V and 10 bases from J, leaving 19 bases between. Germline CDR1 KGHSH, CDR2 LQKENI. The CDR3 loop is CASSPGGDRVGEQFF. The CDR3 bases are TGTGCCAGCTCACCGGGGGGAGACAGGGTGGGAGAGCAGTTCTTC.

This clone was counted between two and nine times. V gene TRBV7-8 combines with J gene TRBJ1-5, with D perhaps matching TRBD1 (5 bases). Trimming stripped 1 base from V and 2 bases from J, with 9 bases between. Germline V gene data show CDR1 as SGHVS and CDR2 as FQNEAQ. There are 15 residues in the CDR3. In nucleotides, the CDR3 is TGTGCCAGCAGCTTAGGCAGGGAAGGCAATCAGCCCCAGCATTTT. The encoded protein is CASSLGREGNQPQHF. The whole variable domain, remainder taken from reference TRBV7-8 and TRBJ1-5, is GAGVSQSPRYKVAKRGQDVALRCDPISGHVSLFWYQQALGQGPEFLTYFQNEAQLDKSGLPSDRFFAERPEGSVSTLKIQRTQQEDSAVYLCASSLGREGNQPQHFGDGTRLSIL.

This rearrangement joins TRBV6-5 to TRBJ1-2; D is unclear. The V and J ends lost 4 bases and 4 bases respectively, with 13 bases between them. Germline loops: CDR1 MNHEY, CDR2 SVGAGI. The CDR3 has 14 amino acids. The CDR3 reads CASSSLVSRYGYTF. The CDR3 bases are TGTGCCAGCAGTTCCCTTGTTTCCCGCTATGGCTACACCTTC.

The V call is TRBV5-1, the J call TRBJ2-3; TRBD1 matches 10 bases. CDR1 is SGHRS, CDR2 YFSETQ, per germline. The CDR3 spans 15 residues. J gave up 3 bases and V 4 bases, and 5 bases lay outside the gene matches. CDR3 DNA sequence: TGCGCCAGCAGCATGGACAGGGGGATAACAGATACGCAGTATTTT. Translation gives CASSMDRGITDTQYF.

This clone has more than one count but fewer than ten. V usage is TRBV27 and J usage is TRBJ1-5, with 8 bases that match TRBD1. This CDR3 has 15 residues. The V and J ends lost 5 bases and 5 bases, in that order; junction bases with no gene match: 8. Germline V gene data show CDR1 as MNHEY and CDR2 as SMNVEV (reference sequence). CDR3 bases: TGTGCCAGCAGTCCAGGAGGACAGGGCTATCAGCCCCAGCATTTT. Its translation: CASSPGGQGYQPQHF.

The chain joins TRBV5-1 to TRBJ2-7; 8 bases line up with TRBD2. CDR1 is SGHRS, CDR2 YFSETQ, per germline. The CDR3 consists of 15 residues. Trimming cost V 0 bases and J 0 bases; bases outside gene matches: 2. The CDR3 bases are TGCGCCAGCAGCTTGGTAGCGGGGCCCTCCTACGAGCAGTACTTC. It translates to CASSLVAGPSYEQYF.

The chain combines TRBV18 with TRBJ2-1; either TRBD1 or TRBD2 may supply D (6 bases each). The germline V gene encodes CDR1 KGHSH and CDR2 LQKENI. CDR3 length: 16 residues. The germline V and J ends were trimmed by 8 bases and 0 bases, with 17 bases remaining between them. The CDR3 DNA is TGTGCCAGCGCAGGGGTCGGGGGATCCTCCTACAATGAGCAGTTCTTC. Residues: CASAGVGGSSYNEQFF.